This TCR beta chain was captured in a study of radiotherapy plus CTLA-4 blockade in lung cancer. About the study: There were objective responses in approximately 20% of patients, and 31% had disease control.

Per the germline V gene, CDR1 is SQVTM and CDR2 is ANQGSEA. The CDR3 consists of 16 residues. Focal radiation with ipilimumab CTLA-4 blockade was given to patients with chemo-refractory metastatic non-small-cell lung cancer. About this clone itself: No antigen is known for it.

General observations from the study: TCR clones of tumor origin grew in blood after radiotherapy plus ipilimumab.

Produced via immunoSEQ multiplex PCR; TCRdb's table is partial and in-frame only. The data show about 98,000 clones, with 80% to 85% seen just once and around 3.6% held by the top ten. This sample comprised peripheral blood, obtained from a patient treated with radiotherapy plus ipilimumab. V is TRBV29-1 and J is TRBJ1-1, with D perhaps matching TRBD1 (6 bases). The receptor comes from a human donor with non-small cell lung cancer who had a partial response to radiotherapy plus ipilimumab. The CDR3 DNA reads TGCAGTTGTGGGGGCTCGATAAGGGTCGATGGCACTGAAGCTTTCTTT. It codes for CSCGGSIRVDGTEAFF.